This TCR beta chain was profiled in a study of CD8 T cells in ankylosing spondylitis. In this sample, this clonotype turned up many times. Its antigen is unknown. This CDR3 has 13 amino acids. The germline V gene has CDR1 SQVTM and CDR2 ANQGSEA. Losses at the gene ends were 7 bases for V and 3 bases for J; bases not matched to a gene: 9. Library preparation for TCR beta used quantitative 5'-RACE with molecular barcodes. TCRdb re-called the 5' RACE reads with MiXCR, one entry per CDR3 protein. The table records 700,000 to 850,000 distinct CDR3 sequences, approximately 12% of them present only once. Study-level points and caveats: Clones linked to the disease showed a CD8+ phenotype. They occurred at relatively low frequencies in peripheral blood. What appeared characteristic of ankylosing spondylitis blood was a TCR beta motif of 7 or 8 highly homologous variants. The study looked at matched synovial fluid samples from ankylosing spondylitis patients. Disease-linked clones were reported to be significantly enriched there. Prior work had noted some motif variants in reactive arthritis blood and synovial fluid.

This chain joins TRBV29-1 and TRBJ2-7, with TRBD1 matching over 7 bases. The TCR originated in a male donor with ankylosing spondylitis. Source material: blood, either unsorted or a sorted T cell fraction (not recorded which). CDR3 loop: CSAKDRVGYEQYF. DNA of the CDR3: TGCAGCGCCAAAGACAGGGTCGGCTACGAGCAGTACTTC.